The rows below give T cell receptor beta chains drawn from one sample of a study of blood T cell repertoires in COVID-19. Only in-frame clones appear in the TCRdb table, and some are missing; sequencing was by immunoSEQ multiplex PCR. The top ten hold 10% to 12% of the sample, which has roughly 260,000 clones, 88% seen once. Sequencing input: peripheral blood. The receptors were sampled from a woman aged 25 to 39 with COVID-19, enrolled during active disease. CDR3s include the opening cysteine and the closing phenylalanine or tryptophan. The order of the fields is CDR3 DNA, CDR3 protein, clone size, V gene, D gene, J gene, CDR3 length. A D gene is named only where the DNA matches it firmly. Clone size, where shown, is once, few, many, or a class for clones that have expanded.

CDR3nt: TGTGCCAGCTCCCCCACGACTCTGAACACTGAAGCTTTCTTT; CDR3aa: CASSPTTLNTEAFF; abundance: .; v_gene: TRBV11-1; d_gene: .; j_gene: TRBJ1-1; len: 14
CDR3nt: TGTGCCAGCAGTTATGGGACAGGGCACACTGAAGCTTTCTTT; CDR3aa: CASSYGTGHTEAFF; abundance: .; v_gene: TRBV6-5; d_gene: TRBD1; j_gene: TRBJ1-1; len: 14
CDR3nt: TGTGCCACCAGCAGAGACGGCTCTGGGGCCAACGTCCTGACTTTC; CDR3aa: CATSRDGSGANVLTF; abundance: .; v_gene: TRBV15; d_gene: .; j_gene: TRBJ2-6; len: 15
CDR3nt: TGCGCCAGCAGCCTCAGTGAAAAACTGTTTTTT; CDR3aa: CASSLSEKLFF; abundance: .; v_gene: TRBV4-1; d_gene: .; j_gene: TRBJ1-4; len: 11
CDR3nt: TGTGCCAGTAGCCCGGGACAGGGAACCTACGAGCAGTACTTC; CDR3aa: CASSPGQGTYEQYF; abundance: .; v_gene: TRBV19; d_gene: TRBD1; j_gene: TRBJ2-7; len: 14
CDR3nt: TGCGCCAGCAGCCAATGGGACAATAGCAATCAGCCCCAGCATTTT; CDR3aa: CASSQWDNSNQPQHF; abundance: few; v_gene: TRBV4-1; d_gene: .; j_gene: TRBJ1-5; len: 15
CDR3nt: TGTGCCAGCAGGTCGGGGAACACTGAAGCTTTCTTT; CDR3aa: CASRSGNTEAFF; abundance: .; v_gene: TRBV12-3/TRBV12-4; d_gene: .; j_gene: TRBJ1-1; len: 12
CDR3nt: TGTGCCAGCAGTCTTGGACAGTATAATGAAAAACTGTTTTTT; CDR3aa: CASSLGQYNEKLFF; abundance: .; v_gene: TRBV28; d_gene: .; j_gene: TRBJ1-4; len: 14
CDR3nt: TGTGCCAGCAGCTTAGGCTCGAGCGCTGGAAACACCATATATTTT; CDR3aa: CASSLGSSAGNTIYF; abundance: .; v_gene: TRBV7-9; d_gene: .; j_gene: TRBJ1-3; len: 15
CDR3nt: TGTGCCAGCAGCAAAACAGGGGACGAGCAGTACTTC; CDR3aa: CASSKTGDEQYF; abundance: .; v_gene: TRBV13; d_gene: TRBD1; j_gene: TRBJ2-7; len: 12
CDR3nt: TGTGCCAGCAGCCCGCGGTCTGCGGGACCCCGCGGGAATACGCAGTATTTT; CDR3aa: CASSPRSAGPRGNTQYF; abundance: once; v_gene: TRBV5-6; d_gene: .; j_gene: TRBJ2-3; len: 17
CDR3nt: TGTGCCAGCAGCTTATGGACAGGGCTTGGGCAGTACTTC; CDR3aa: CASSLWTGLGQYF; abundance: .; v_gene: TRBV7-9; d_gene: TRBD1; j_gene: TRBJ2-7; len: 13
CDR3nt: TGTGCCAGCTCTCAAGGCAGGGATTATGGCTACACCTTC; CDR3aa: CASSQGRDYGYTF; abundance: few; v_gene: TRBV7-9; d_gene: .; j_gene: TRBJ1-2; len: 13
CDR3nt: TGTGCCTGGAGTGTACGGGCAGGGGGGATTGGCGAGCAGTACTTC; CDR3aa: CAWSVRAGGIGEQYF; abundance: once; v_gene: TRBV30; d_gene: .; j_gene: TRBJ2-7; len: 15
CDR3nt: TGCGCCAGCAGCTTGGTGGGCAGAGAATATGGCTACACCTTC; CDR3aa: CASSLVGREYGYTF; abundance: .; v_gene: TRBV5-1; d_gene: .; j_gene: TRBJ1-2; len: 14
CDR3nt: TGTGCCACCAGCAGGGACAGGGGTTACGAGCAGTACTTC; CDR3aa: CATSRDRGYEQYF; abundance: .; v_gene: TRBV15; d_gene: TRBD1; j_gene: TRBJ2-7; len: 13
CDR3nt: TGTGCCTGGAGTGTACGTAGCGGGAGTCGCGATGAGCAGTTCTTC; CDR3aa: CAWSVRSGSRDEQFF; abundance: .; v_gene: TRBV30; d_gene: TRBD2; j_gene: TRBJ2-1; len: 15
CDR3nt: TGTGCCAGCGGCCAAGCGGACAATGAGCAGTTCTTC; CDR3aa: CASGQADNEQFF; abundance: .; v_gene: TRBV28; d_gene: .; j_gene: TRBJ2-1; len: 12
CDR3nt: TGTGCCAGCAGCCAAAGTGCCGGGAGCTACACCTTC; CDR3aa: CASSQSAGSYTF; abundance: .; v_gene: TRBV3-1/TRBV3-2; d_gene: .; j_gene: TRBJ1-2; len: 12
CDR3nt: TGTGCTAGCAGTCTCAACGGGGGGGCCGGGGAGCTGTTTTTT; CDR3aa: CASSLNGGAGELFF; abundance: .; v_gene: TRBV7-7; d_gene: TRBD2; j_gene: TRBJ2-2; len: 14
CDR3nt: TGTGCCAGCAGTTACAGACTAGTCCTCTACGAGCAGTACTTC; CDR3aa: CASSYRLVLYEQYF; abundance: few; v_gene: TRBV6-2/TRBV6-3; d_gene: .; j_gene: TRBJ2-7; len: 14
CDR3nt: TGTGCCAGCAGTACAGGGATGGAGACCCAGTACTTC; CDR3aa: CASSTGMETQYF; abundance: .; v_gene: TRBV28; d_gene: .; j_gene: TRBJ2-5; len: 12
CDR3nt: TGTGCCAGTAGTATAGGAGGCCCCGGGACTAGCAGAACAGATACGCAGTATTTT; CDR3aa: CASSIGGPGTSRTDTQYF; abundance: .; v_gene: TRBV19; d_gene: TRBD2; j_gene: TRBJ2-3; len: 18
CDR3nt: TGTGCCAGCAGCTTGGCCAGGGGGGTCGGTTACTACGAGCAGTACTTC; CDR3aa: CASSLARGVGYYEQYF; abundance: once; v_gene: TRBV5-8; d_gene: .; j_gene: TRBJ2-7; len: 16
CDR3nt: TGCGCCAGCATACAGGAGACGGGCACTGAAGCTTTCTTT; CDR3aa: CASIQETGTEAFF; abundance: .; v_gene: TRBV5-1; d_gene: .; j_gene: TRBJ1-1; len: 13
CDR3nt: TGCGCCAGCAGCGAACCGACTAGCGGGATTGAGACCCAGTACTTC; CDR3aa: CASSEPTSGIETQYF; abundance: .; v_gene: TRBV4-1; d_gene: TRBD2; j_gene: TRBJ2-5; len: 15
CDR3nt: TGTGCCAGCAGCTCCGGACTAGCGGGAGAATCGCAGTATTTT; CDR3aa: CASSSGLAGESQYF; abundance: .; v_gene: TRBV11-3; d_gene: TRBD2; j_gene: TRBJ2-3; len: 14